The 7 T cell receptor beta chains below all came from one sample that was sequenced in a study of blood T cell repertoires in COVID-19. Method: immunoSEQ multiplex PCR; TCRdb's copy keeps in-frame clones and lacks some. The sample lists about 130,000 clones; roughly nine tenths were seen once. The specimen sequenced was peripheral blood. The receptors were gathered from a man aged 55 to 70 with COVID-19, enrolled during active disease.

This chain connects TRBV3-1 (or the pseudogene TRBV3-2) to TRBJ2-5; D is perhaps TRBD1 (6 bases). The CDR3 is 14 residues long. Germline-derived CDR1 and CDR2 are LGHDT and YNNKEL (reference sequence). Trimming stripped 4 bases from V and 2 bases from J, with 11 bases between. CDR3 sequence: CASSPRTAQETQYF. The DNA for the CDR3 is TGTGCCAGCAGCCCCCGGACAGCTCAAGAGACCCAGTACTTC.

As for this clone: The same CDR3 arises from other DNA sequences in this sample as well. The CDR3 DNA reads as TGTGCCAGCAGCTTGACAGAGAACACTGAAGCTTTCTTT. This codes for CASSLTENTEAFF. This chain joins TRBV11-2 and TRBJ1-1; TRBD1 might be the D (5 bases). Germline V gene data show CDR1 as SGHAT and CDR2 as FQNNGV. The CDR3 is made up of 13 amino acids. Trimming removed 3 bases from V and 1 base from J, with 6 bases in between.

The chain uses TRBV7-2 and TRBJ2-3; no firm D call. Deletions cut 5 bases from V and 5 bases from J, with 17 bases between. This CDR3 comprises 15 residues. Germline V lookup: CDR1 SGHTA, CDR2 FQGNSA. The CDR3 DNA follows: TGTGCCAGCAGCCCTAGAGGTGGGTTAGAAGATACGCAGTATTTT. Encoded protein: CASSPRGGLEDTQYF.

V usage is TRBV11-3 and J usage is TRBJ2-7; the D gene is possibly TRBD1 (5 bases). Trimming left V 1 base short and J 2 bases short, with 9 bases between. The CDR3 sequence is 14 residues long. Germline CDR1 SGHNT, CDR2 YENEEA. The CDR3 coding sequence is TGTGCCAGCAGCTTAGGGACATTCGCCTACGAGCAGTACTTC. This translates into CASSLGTFAYEQYF.

This clone showed up just a few times. This rearrangement joins TRBV15 to TRBJ1-4, with TRBD1 matching 7 bases. Germline assignment: CDR1 LNHNV and CDR2 YYDKDF (reference sequence). The CDR3 contains 17 residues. The J segment lost 5 bases and the V segment lost 0 bases, leaving 9 bases of the junction unmatched. CDR3 nucleotide sequence: TGTGCCACCAGCAGAGAGAGGGCGGGACAGAAAAATGAAAAACTGTTTTTT. Translated, it gives CATSRERAGQKNEKLFF.

This clone counts as medium-sized. The chain recombines TRBV5-1 with TRBJ2-1, with D possibly matching TRBD1 (5 bases). The germline gives CDR1 SGHRS, CDR2 YFSETQ. The CDR3 is 14 amino acids. Trimming removed 0 bases from V and 10 bases from J, with 14 bases in between. The CDR3 bases are TGCGCCAGCAGCTTGGAAGGGGAAGGGTACGAGCAGTTCTTC. This codes for CASSLEGEGYEQFF.

The chain carries TRBV11-2 and TRBJ1-4, with no clear D. Germline CDR1 is SGHAT and CDR2 is FQNNGV. V dropped 0 bases and J dropped 5 bases, with 4 bases sitting between them. The CDR3 length is 13 residues. In DNA form, the CDR3 reads TGTGCCAGCAGCTTAGAGCGAAATGAAAAACTGTTTTTT. This codes for CASSLERNEKLFF.